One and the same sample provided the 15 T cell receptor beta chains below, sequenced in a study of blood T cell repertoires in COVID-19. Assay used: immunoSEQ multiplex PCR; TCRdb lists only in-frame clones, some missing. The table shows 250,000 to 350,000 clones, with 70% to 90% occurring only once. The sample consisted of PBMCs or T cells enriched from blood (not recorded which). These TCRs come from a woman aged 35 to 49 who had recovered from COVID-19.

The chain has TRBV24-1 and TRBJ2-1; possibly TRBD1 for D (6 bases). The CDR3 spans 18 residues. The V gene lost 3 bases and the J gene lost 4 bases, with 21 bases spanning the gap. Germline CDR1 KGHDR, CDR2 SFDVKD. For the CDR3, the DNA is TGTGCCACCAGTGATCCCCTTGAAAGTCAGGGGACGTACAATGAGCAGTTCTTC. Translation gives CATSDPLESQGTYNEQFF.

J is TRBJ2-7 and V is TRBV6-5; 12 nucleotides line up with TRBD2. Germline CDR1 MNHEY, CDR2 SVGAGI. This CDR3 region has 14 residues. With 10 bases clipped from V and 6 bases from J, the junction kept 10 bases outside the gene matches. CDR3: CATGGLAGGREQYF. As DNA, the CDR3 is TGTGCCACCGGGGGCCTAGCGGGAGGGCGCGAGCAGTACTTC.

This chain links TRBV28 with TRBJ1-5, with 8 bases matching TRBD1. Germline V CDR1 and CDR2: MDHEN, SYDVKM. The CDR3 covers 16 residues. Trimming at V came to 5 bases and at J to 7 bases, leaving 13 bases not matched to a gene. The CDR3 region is CASSPVTGVPGQPQHF. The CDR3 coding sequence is TGTGCCAGCAGTCCAGTGACAGGGGTGCCCGGGCAGCCCCAGCATTTT.

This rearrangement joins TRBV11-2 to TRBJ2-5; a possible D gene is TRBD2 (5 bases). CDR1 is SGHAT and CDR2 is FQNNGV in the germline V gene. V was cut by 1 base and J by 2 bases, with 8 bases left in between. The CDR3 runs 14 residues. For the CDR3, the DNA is TGTGCCAGCAGCTTAGGCCGGGATCAAGAGACCCAGTACTTC. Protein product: CASSLGRDQETQYF. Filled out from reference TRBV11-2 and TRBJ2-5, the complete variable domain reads EAGVAQSPRYKIIEKRQSVAFWCNPISGHATLYWYQQILGQGPKLLIQFQNNGVVDDSQLPKDRFSAERLKGVDSTLKIQPAKLEDSAVYLCASSLGRDQETQYFGPGTRLLVL.

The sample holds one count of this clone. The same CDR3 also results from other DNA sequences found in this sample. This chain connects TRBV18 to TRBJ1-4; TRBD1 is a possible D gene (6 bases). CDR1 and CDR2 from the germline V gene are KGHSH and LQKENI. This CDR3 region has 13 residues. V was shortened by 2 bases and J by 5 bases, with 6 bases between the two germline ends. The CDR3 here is CASSPGQNEKLFF. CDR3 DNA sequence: TGTGCCAGCTCACCAGGACAGAATGAAAAACTGTTTTTT.

The CDR3: CASSLRTGTNEQFF. CDR3 coding DNA: TGCGCCAGCAGCTTAAGGACAGGGACTAATGAGCAGTTCTTC. The J gene is TRBJ2-1, the V gene TRBV5-1; 8 nucleotides line up with TRBD1. CDR1 is SGHRS, CDR2 YFSETQ, per germline. V shed 2 bases and J 7 bases; nucleotides not matched to a gene: 5. CDR3 length: 14 amino acids.

The CDR3 sequence: CASSIDRRTVNTEAFF. CDR3 in DNA: TGTGCCAGTAGTATAGATCGAAGGACAGTGAACACTGAAGCTTTCTTT. V and J are TRBV19 and TRBJ1-1, with D possibly being TRBD1 (6 bases). CDR3 length: 16 residues. V was trimmed by 0 bases and J by 0 bases, leaving 11 bases between them. Germline V gives CDR1 LNHDA, CDR2 SQIVND (reference sequence). Complete variable domain (other parts from reference TRBV19 and TRBJ1-1): DGGITQSPKYLFRKEGQNVTLSCEQNLNHDAMYWYRQDPGQGLRLIYYSQIVNDFQKGDIAEGYSVSREKKESFPLTVTSAQKNPTAFYLCASSIDRRTVNTEAFFGQGTRLTVV.

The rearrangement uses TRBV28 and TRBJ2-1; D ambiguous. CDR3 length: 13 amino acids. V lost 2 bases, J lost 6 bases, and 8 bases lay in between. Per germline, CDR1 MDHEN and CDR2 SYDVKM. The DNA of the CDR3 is TGTGCCAGCAGTTTACCCGCCGGCAATGAGCAGTTCTTC. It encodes CASSLPAGNEQFF.

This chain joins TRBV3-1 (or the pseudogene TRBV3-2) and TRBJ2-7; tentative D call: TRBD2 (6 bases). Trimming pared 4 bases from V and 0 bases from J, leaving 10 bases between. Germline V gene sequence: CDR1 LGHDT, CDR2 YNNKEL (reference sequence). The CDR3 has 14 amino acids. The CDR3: CASSPMTSSYEQYF. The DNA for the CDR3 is TGTGCCAGCAGCCCTATGACTAGCTCCTACGAGCAGTACTTC.

The CDR3 DNA reads TGCGCCAGCAGAATGAGATCAGGGGTGGACACTGAAGCTTTCTTT. This gives the protein CASRMRSGVDTEAFF. The chain has TRBV10-2 and TRBJ1-1; a possible D gene is TRBD1 (6 bases). The CDR3 runs to 15 residues. Germline V gene lookup returns CDR1 WSHSY and CDR2 SAAADI. Trimming shortened V by 6 bases and J by 3 bases, and 17 bases separated the two germline ends.

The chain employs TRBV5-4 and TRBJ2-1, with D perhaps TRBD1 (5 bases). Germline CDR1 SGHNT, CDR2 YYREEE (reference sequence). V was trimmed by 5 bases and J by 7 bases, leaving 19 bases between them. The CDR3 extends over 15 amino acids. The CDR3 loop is CASRIRGGIKNEQFF. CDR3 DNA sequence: TGTGCCAGCAGGATAAGGGGTGGGATAAAAAATGAGCAGTTCTTC.

DNA for the CDR3: TGTGCCAGCAGTTCACCCGACTACAGCGGGAGGGCCTCCTACGAGCAGTACTTC. It codes for CASSSPDYSGRASYEQYF. V is TRBV27 and J is TRBJ2-7; 10 nucleotides agree with TRBD2. Per the germline V gene, CDR1 is MNHEY and CDR2 is SMNVEV (reference sequence). The CDR3 is made up of 18 amino acids. V shed 4 bases, J shed 0 bases, and the junction held 12 bases outside the gene matches.

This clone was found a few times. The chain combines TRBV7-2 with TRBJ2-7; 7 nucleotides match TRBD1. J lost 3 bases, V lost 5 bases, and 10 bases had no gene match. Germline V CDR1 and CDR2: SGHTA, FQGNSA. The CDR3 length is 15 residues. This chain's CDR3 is CASSRHPGQHYEQYF. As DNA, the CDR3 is TGTGCCAGCAGCCGCCACCCGGGACAGCACTACGAGCAGTACTTC. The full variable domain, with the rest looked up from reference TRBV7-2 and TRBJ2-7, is GAGVSQSPSNKVTEKGKDVELRCDPISGHTALYWYRQSLGQGLEFLIYFQGNSAPDKSGLPSDRFSAERTGGSVSTLTIQRTQQEDSAVYLCASSRHPGQHYEQYFGPGTRLTVT.

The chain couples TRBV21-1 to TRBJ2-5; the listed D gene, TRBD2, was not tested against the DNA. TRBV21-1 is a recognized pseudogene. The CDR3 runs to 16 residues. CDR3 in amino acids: CASTQRLAGVGETQYF. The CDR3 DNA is TGTGCCAGCACACAACGACTAGCGGGAGTAGGGGAGACCCAGTACTTC.

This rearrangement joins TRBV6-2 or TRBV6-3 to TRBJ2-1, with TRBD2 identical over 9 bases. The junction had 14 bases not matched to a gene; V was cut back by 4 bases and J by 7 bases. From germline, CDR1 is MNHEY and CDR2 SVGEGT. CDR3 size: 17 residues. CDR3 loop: CASSSLNSGRIRNEQFF. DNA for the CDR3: TGTGCCAGCAGTTCCCTGAATAGCGGGAGAATTAGGAATGAGCAGTTCTTC.